The 14 T cell receptor beta chains listed next were all sequenced from one sample in a study of T cells in Graves' hyperthyroidism and ophthalmopathy. The TCR beta CDR3 regions underwent amplification using RNA transcripts as the source. First-round RT-PCR targeting the TCR CDR3 was performed with the HTBI primer set. Each CDR3 protein gets one entry after TCRdb re-called the multiplex PCR reads with MiXCR. The table lists around 420,000 distinct CDR3 sequences, approximately 14% of them singletons, with 5% to 6.5% in the top ten. The specimen sequenced was blood. These receptors were taken from a woman aged 18-30 years with Graves' hyperthyroidism.

This sequence joins TRBV12-5 and TRBJ2-1, with D tentatively TRBD1 or TRBD2 (5 bases each). From germline, CDR1 is LGHNT and CDR2 FRNRAP. This CDR3 contains 16 residues. V lost 7 bases and J lost 0, with 16 bases in between. The CDR3: CASEGVGESSYNEQFF. DNA for the CDR3: TGTGCTAGTGAGGGCGTGGGGGAAAGCTCCTACAATGAGCAGTTCTTC.

This clonotype was picked up many times. The rearrangement joins TRBV12-3 or TRBV12-4 to TRBJ1-4; 9 bases agree with TRBD1. This CDR3 has 15 amino acids. Germline trimming cut 5 bases from V and 8 bases from J; bases unmatched to any gene: 9. CDR3 sequence: CASSPSGQGKEKLFF. CDR3 sequence (DNA): TGTGCCAGCAGTCCGTCGGGACAGGGAAAAGAAAAACTGTTTTTT.

The chain combines TRBV2 with TRBJ2-1, with D perhaps matching TRBD1 or TRBD2 (7 bases each). Germline V gives CDR1 SNHLY, CDR2 FYNNEI. V lost 8 bases to trimming and J lost 0 bases, with 29 bases between them. This CDR3 has 20 amino acids. The CDR3 spells CASSPRGGPPLASSYNEQFF. In DNA, the CDR3 is TGTGCCAGCTCACCCAGGGGGGGGCCCCCTCTAGCGAGCTCCTACAATGAGCAGTTCTTC.

Only a few counts were recorded for this clonotype. V usage is TRBV6-2 or TRBV6-3 and J usage is TRBJ2-1, with 7 bases that match TRBD2. V gave up 8 bases and J gave up 4 bases; unmatched junction bases: 20. In germline, CDR1 is MNHEY, CDR2 SVGEGT. CDR3 length: 18 amino acids. The CDR3 loop reads CASSPQISEERGYNEQFF. The CDR3, as DNA: TGTGCCAGCTCACCGCAAATTTCGGAGGAGCGGGGATACAATGAGCAGTTCTTC.

This clonotype was detected many times. The J gene is TRBJ1-2, the V gene TRBV28; D uncertain. Germline loops: CDR1 MDHEN, CDR2 SYDVKM. Between the trimmed V and J ends, which lost 7 bases and 3 bases, there was a span of 12 bases. CDR3 length: 13 residues. The CDR3 sequence is CASKEQFDYGYTF. CDR3 sequence (DNA): TGTGCCAGCAAGGAACAGTTTGACTATGGCTACACCTTC.

This clonotype was seen at least ten times. The V and J genes are TRBV7-2 and TRBJ2-1, with 7 bases aligning to TRBD2. Germline V gene sequence: CDR1 SGHTA, CDR2 FQGNSA. The V gene end was trimmed by 5 bases and the J gene end by 7 bases; junction bases not matched to a gene: 8. The CDR3 runs 14 residues. The CDR3 sequence is CASSPQGLLNEQFF. CDR3 bases: TGTGCCAGCAGCCCCCAGGGACTACTAAATGAGCAGTTCTTC.

CDR3 in DNA: TGCAGTGCCAGGGACAGGGGAAACACCATATATTTT. This gives the protein CSARDRGNTIYF. The genes are TRBV20-1 and TRBJ1-3; TRBD1 aligns across 8 bases. Germline-derived CDR1 and CDR2 are DFQATT and SNEGSKA (reference sequence). CDR3 length: 12 residues. The ends lost 6 bases at V and 4 bases at J; junction bases unmatched: 2.

Comment on this clonotype: One end of the junction does not line up with germline, which may come from a read error. The chain employs TRBV7-2 and TRBJ2-7; possible D gene TRBD1, 6 bases. The CDR3 is 13 residues long. CDR1 is SGHTA, CDR2 FQGNSA, per germline. The CDR3 reads CASSPDRTYGQYF. In DNA, the CDR3 is TGTGCCAGCAGCCCCGACAGGACCTACGGGCAGTACTTC.

This rearrangement joins TRBV5-1 to TRBJ1-4, with D possibly TRBD1 on 6 matching bases. Per germline, CDR1 SGHRS and CDR2 YFSETQ. V was pared by 1 base and J by 6 bases, with 10 bases between. The CDR3 spans 14 residues. Here the CDR3 DNA reads TGCGCCAGCAGCTTGCAGGGGAGGGATGAAAAACTGTTTTTT. Encoded protein: CASSLQGRDEKLFF.

This clonotype was seen at least ten times. The V call is TRBV28, the J call TRBJ2-7, with D uncertain. Trimming took 2 bases from V and 7 from J, leaving 12 bases between them. Germline loops: CDR1 MDHEN, CDR2 SYDVKM. The CDR3 contains 13 residues. CDR3: CASSLGSHGEQYF. The CDR3 DNA reads as TGTGCCAGCAGTTTAGGGTCCCATGGAGAGCAGTACTTC. Full variable domain (rest looked up from reference TRBV28 and TRBJ2-7): DVKVTQSSRYLVKRTGEKVFLECVQDMDHENMFWYRQDPGLGLRLIYFSYDVKMKEKGDIPEGYSVSREKKERFSLILESASTNQTSMYLCASSLGSHGEQYFGPGTRLTVT.

This rearrangement joins TRBV19 to TRBJ1-6; weak D call: TRBD1 (6 bases). Germline values: CDR1 LNHDA, CDR2 SQIVND (reference sequence). The CDR3 sequence is 14 residues long. The V gene lost 9 bases and the J gene lost 9 bases, with 18 bases spanning the gap. CDR3 region: CASTKQGNGSPLHF. CDR3 nucleotide sequence: TGTGCCAGCACTAAACAGGGTAATGGTTCACCCCTCCACTTT.

The table lists this clonotype with many counts. The rearrangement uses TRBV28 and TRBJ2-7; no clear D. Germline V gene lookup returns CDR1 MDHEN and CDR2 SYDVKM. The CDR3 extends over 13 amino acids. Trimming stripped 7 bases from V and 5 bases from J, with 15 bases between. The chain's CDR3 is CASIPHATDEQYF. The DNA for the CDR3 is TGTGCCAGCATCCCGCACGCAACGGACGAGCAGTACTTC.

This clonotype was seen ten or more times. The chain recombines TRBV9 with TRBJ2-7; 12 bases are a match to TRBD2. V trimming: 4 bases; J trimming: 3 bases; junction bases outside the gene matches: 5. Germline CDR1 and CDR2: SGDLS and YYNGEE. This CDR3 spans 15 amino acids. In DNA, the CDR3 is TGTGCCAGCAGCCTTACGACTAGCGGGAGCTACGAGCAGTACTTC. Amino acids: CASSLTTSGSYEQYF.

Comment on this clonotype: A much larger clone is a single base away; this may be a read error. The chain employs TRBV30 and TRBJ2-2; 8 nucleotides line up with TRBD1. V shed 2 bases, J shed 3 bases, and the junction held 5 bases outside the gene matches. CDR1 is GTSNPN and CDR2 is SVGIG in the germline V gene (reference sequence). The CDR3 spans 15 residues. CDR3 nucleotides: TGTGCCTGGAGTTCCTCGGACAGGGACACCGGGGAGCTGTTTTTT. Its translation: CAWSSSDRDTGELFF.